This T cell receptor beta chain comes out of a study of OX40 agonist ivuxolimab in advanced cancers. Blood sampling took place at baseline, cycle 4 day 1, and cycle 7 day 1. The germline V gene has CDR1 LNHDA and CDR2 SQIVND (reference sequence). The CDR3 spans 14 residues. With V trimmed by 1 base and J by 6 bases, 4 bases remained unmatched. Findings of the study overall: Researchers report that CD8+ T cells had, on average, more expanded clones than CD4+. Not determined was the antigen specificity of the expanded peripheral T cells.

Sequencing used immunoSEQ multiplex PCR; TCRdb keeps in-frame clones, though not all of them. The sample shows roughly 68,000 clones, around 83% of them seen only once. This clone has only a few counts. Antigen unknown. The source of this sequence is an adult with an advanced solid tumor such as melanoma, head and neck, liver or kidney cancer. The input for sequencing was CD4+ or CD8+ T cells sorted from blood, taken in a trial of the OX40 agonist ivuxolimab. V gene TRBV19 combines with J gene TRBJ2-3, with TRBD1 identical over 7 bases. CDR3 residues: CASSIGGGLDTQYF. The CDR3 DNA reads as TGTGCCAGTAGTATAGGAGGGGGCCTGGATACGCAGTATTTT.